This TCR beta chain was found in a study of shared clonotypes between healthy human individuals. Overall study findings and caveats: Enrolling few donors narrowed the genetic and exposure-history diversity that was represented.

Sequencing used immunoSEQ multiplex PCR; TCRdb keeps in-frame clones, though not all of them. The table shows more than 1,200,000 clones, with approximately 98.5% occurring only once. All of the donors resided in Nashville, Tennessee, and each was a Caucasian adult. In regard to this clone: No antigen is known for it.

The germline V gene has CDR1 SGHVS and CDR2 FQNEAQ. The V gene end was trimmed by 6 bases and the J gene end by 3 bases; junction bases not matched to a gene: 9. This CDR3 spans 15 amino acids. This chain joins TRBV7-8 and TRBJ2-7; 9 nucleotides line up with TRBD1. This receptor was obtained from a man in his thirties or forties in good health. The source material was naive CD4+ T cells sorted from blood. Documented subset: CD45RA+ positively selected. The CDR3 loop is CASRQPGQGIYEQYF. The CDR3 DNA sequence: TGTGCCAGCAGACAACCGGGACAGGGAATCTACGAGCAGTACTTC.